What follows are 23 T cell receptor beta chains derived from one specimen sequenced in a study of PD-1 blockade in classical Hodgkin lymphoma. No patient escaped relapse after autologous stem cell transplantation, and brentuximab vedotin exposure varied. Data came from immunoSEQ multiplex PCR; TCRdb stores just in-frame clones and leaves some out. This table has 35,000 to 55,000 clones, roughly 70% appearing once. The sample here was peripheral blood mononuclear cells (PBMCs), taken before the second cycle of nivolumab. Receptor source: a human donor with classical Hodgkin lymphoma.

The gene calls are TRBV29-1 and TRBJ1-2, with TRBD1 matching 7 bases. Trimming removed 0 bases from V and 6 bases from J; junction bases left unmatched: 4. CDR3 length: 13 residues. The germline V gene has CDR1 SQVTM and CDR2 ANQGSEA. The CDR3 DNA is TGCAGCGTTGAAGATCGACAGGGTCATGGCTACACCTTC. Translating it yields CSVEDRQGHGYTF.

The chain carries TRBV6-5 and TRBJ2-1; D uncertain. The CDR3 extends over 15 amino acids. Germline CDR1 reads MNHEY; CDR2 reads SVGAGI. The V and J ends lost 4 bases and 0 bases respectively, with 10 bases between them. CDR3 DNA: TGTGCCAGCAGTTCGGAACAGAGCTCCTACAATGAGCAGTTCTTC. It codes for CASSSEQSSYNEQFF.

V is TRBV2 and J is TRBJ1-3, with 9 bases that match TRBD1. Germline V gene data show CDR1 as SNHLY and CDR2 as FYNNEI. J gave up 4 bases and V 10 bases, and 17 bases lay outside the gene matches. This CDR3 has 17 residues. CDR3 coding DNA: TGTGCCACATCGCCCTTCGACAGGGGGGCTTCAGGAAACACCATATATTTT. Its protein product is CATSPFDRGASGNTIYF.

The chain combines TRBV4-2 with TRBJ2-7; 8 bases agree with TRBD1. J was trimmed by 3 bases and V by 2 bases; bases with no gene match: 9. From germline, CDR1 is LGHNA and CDR2 YNFKEQ. The length of the CDR3 is 16 residues. As DNA, the CDR3 is TGTGCCAGCAGCCAACGAACAGGGGGGAAAAACTACGAGCAGTACTTC. Translated, it gives CASSQRTGGKNYEQYF.

The V call is TRBV6-6, the J call TRBJ2-5; D is unresolved. The ends were cut back, 4 bases at V and 2 bases at J, with 14 bases in the middle. Germline V gene data show CDR1 as MNHNY and CDR2 as SVGAGI (reference sequence). The CDR3 has 15 residues. In nucleotides, the CDR3 is TGTGCCAGCAGTTTCCGGAACGGGCGACAAGAGACCCAGTACTTC. The encoded protein is CASSFRNGRQETQYF.

The gene calls are TRBV18 and TRBJ2-7, with 7 nucleotides matching TRBD2. Germline trimming cut 0 bases from V and 6 bases from J; bases unmatched to any gene: 11. The CDR3 consists of 16 residues. CDR1 is KGHSH, CDR2 LQKENI, per germline. In DNA form, the CDR3 reads TGTGCCAGCTCACCACCGACTAGCCGGTATTTCTTCGAGCAGTACTTC. Translating it yields CASSPPTSRYFFEQYF.

The rearrangement links TRBV27 to TRBJ2-7; 8 bases line up with TRBD1. The CDR3 is made up of 15 amino acids. Per the germline V gene, CDR1 is MNHEY and CDR2 is SMNVEV (reference sequence). Unmatched junction bases numbered 10, after V lost 2 bases and J lost 7 bases. Written as DNA, the CDR3 is TGTGCCAGCAGTTTACTCGGACAGGGAATGGGTGAGCAGTACTTC. Protein product: CASSLLGQGMGEQYF.

The sample holds a few counts of this clone. An end of the junction does not agree with germline; a read error may underlie this. The chain employs TRBV7-7 and TRBJ2-2; D is uncertain. This CDR3 contains 15 residues. Germline V gene sequence: CDR1 SSHAT, CDR2 FNYEAQ (reference sequence). CDR3 sequence (DNA): TGTGCTAGCAGCTCCGCGACGGAGAACACCGGGGAGCTGTTTTTT. It is translated as CASSSATENTGELFF.

The V gene is TRBV20-1, the J gene TRBJ1-1; possible D gene TRBD1, 6 bases. CDR3 length: 9 residues. Germline CDR1 and CDR2: DFQATT and SNEGSKA (reference sequence). CDR3 nucleotides: TGCAGCGGAGGGGGGGGAGCTTTCTTT. It encodes CSGGGGAFF.

J is TRBJ1-5 and V is TRBV10-3, with 8 bases identical to TRBD1. Unmatched junction bases numbered 0, after V lost 0 bases and J lost 2 bases. Germline loops: CDR1 ENHRY, CDR2 SYGVKD. This CDR3 spans 15 amino acids. CDR3 in amino acids: CAISESGQGNQPQHF. CDR3 bases: TGTGCCATCAGTGAGTCGGGACAGGGCAATCAGCCCCAGCATTTT.

The V gene is TRBV11-1, the J gene TRBJ2-3, with D uncertain. Germline CDR1 is SGHAT and CDR2 is FQDESV (reference sequence). The CDR3 runs 13 residues. V lost 3 bases, J lost 6 bases, and 10 bases lay in between. The CDR3 loop reads CASSFSMVDTQYF. CDR3 nucleotides: TGTGCCAGCAGCTTCTCCATGGTCGATACGCAGTATTTT.

This clone was seen a few times. V usage is TRBV5-6 and J usage is TRBJ1-5; D is unresolved. V lost 0 bases and J 3 bases, leaving 13 bases between the germline ends. The CDR3 extends over 16 amino acids. Germline lookup yields CDR1 SGHDT and CDR2 YYEEEE. CDR3 nucleotide sequence: TGTGCCAGCAGCTTGGCGTCCGGGCTTGCCAATCAGCCCCAGCATTTT. Protein sequence: CASSLASGLANQPQHF.

This chain uses TRBV18 with TRBJ2-5; 7 positions agree with TRBD1. The CDR3 extends over 13 amino acids. V was pared by 6 bases and J by 5 bases, with 6 bases of the junction left unmatched. Germline V gene sequence: CDR1 KGHSH, CDR2 LQKENI. This CDR3 reads CASSPTGKETQYF. For the CDR3, the DNA is TGTGCCAGCTCTCCGACAGGGAAGGAGACCCAGTACTTC.

This clone appeared a few times. This chain uses TRBV30 with TRBJ1-1, with D unclear. Trimming removed 0 bases from V and 4 bases from J, with 12 bases in between. This CDR3 spans 14 amino acids. Germline V gene data show CDR1 as GTSNPN and CDR2 as SVGIG (reference sequence). The CDR3 DNA reads as TGTGCCTGGAGTGTACTTCATAAAGGCACTGAAGCTTTCTTT. Translated, it gives CAWSVLHKGTEAFF.

The sample holds one count of this clone. J is TRBJ2-3 and V is TRBV27; possibly TRBD2 for D (6 bases). Looked up from germline, CDR1 is MNHEY and CDR2 is SMNVEV (reference sequence). This CDR3 region has 13 residues. The germline V and J ends were trimmed by 7 bases and 1 base, with 9 bases remaining between them. The CDR3 region is CASKGTGTDTQYF. The DNA of the CDR3 is TGTGCCAGCAAGGGGACTGGCACAGATACGCAGTATTTT.

In its sample, this clone was seen once. The V call is TRBV28, the J call TRBJ2-3; 9 nucleotides agree with TRBD1. J gave up 4 bases and V 7 bases, and 12 bases lay outside the gene matches. The CDR3 totals 16 residues. Germline CDR1 and CDR2: MDHEN and SYDVKM. For the CDR3, the DNA is TGTGCCAGCACCCTGGGGACAGGGCTCATCTCAGATACGCAGTATTTT. It encodes CASTLGTGLISDTQYF.

This clone has a handful of counts. This chain joins TRBV9 and TRBJ1-2; D gene ambiguous. The V gene's germline CDR1 is SGDLS and CDR2 YYNGEE. The ends were cut back, 1 base at V and 3 bases at J, with 7 bases in the middle. There are 13 residues in the CDR3. CDR3 loop: CASSVSPDYGYTF. The CDR3 DNA reads TGTGCCAGCAGCGTATCCCCAGACTATGGCTACACCTTC.

The V and J genes are TRBV2 and TRBJ2-5, with 13 bases that match TRBD2. V shed 4 bases and J 2 bases; nucleotides not matched to a gene: 1. CDR1 SNHLY and CDR2 FYNNEI come from the germline V gene. This CDR3 has 15 amino acids. CDR3 region: CASSGTSGGQETQYF. In DNA, the CDR3 is TGTGCCAGCAGTGGGACTAGCGGGGGTCAAGAGACCCAGTACTTC.

This sequence joins TRBV19 and TRBJ1-1; D is unresolved. Germline loops: CDR1 LNHDA, CDR2 SQIVND (reference sequence). Trimming shortened V by 4 bases and J by 9 bases, and 9 bases separated the two germline ends. CDR3 length equals 11 residues. CDR3 DNA sequence: TGTGCCAGTAGTAGAAGCTATCAAGCTTTCTTT. Protein product: CASSRSYQAFF.

The rearrangement uses TRBV6-5 and TRBJ2-7, with TRBD2 identical over 10 bases. V lost 8 bases and J lost 0; bases outside the gene matches: 4. Germline lookup yields CDR1 MNHEY and CDR2 SVGAGI. The CDR3 loop spans 14 amino acids. DNA of the CDR3: TGTGCCAGCGGTCTAGCGGGGGCCTCCTACGAGCAGTACTTC. Its translation is CASGLAGASYEQYF.

The chain employs TRBV6-5 and TRBJ1-2; possibly TRBD1 for D (5 bases). The ends were cut back, 6 bases at V and 10 bases at J, with 18 bases in the middle. This CDR3 is built from 13 residues. Germline values: CDR1 MNHEY, CDR2 SVGAGI. The CDR3 loop is CASRSSGTEFYTF. The CDR3 DNA follows: TGTGCCAGCAGGTCCTCCGGGACCGAGTTCTACACCTTC.

The chain employs TRBV4-3 and TRBJ2-5; 7 bases fit TRBD2. This CDR3 contains 15 residues. V shed 3 bases and J 1 base; nucleotides not matched to a gene: 5. Germline V gene data show CDR1 as LGHNA and CDR2 as YSLEER. CDR3 in amino acids: CASSQAWGGQETQYF. Written as DNA, the CDR3 is TGCGCCAGCAGCCAGGCTTGGGGGGGCCAAGAGACCCAGTACTTC.

The genes are TRBV9 and TRBJ2-2; 8 bases line up with TRBD2. V dropped 4 bases and J dropped 7; count of bases not matched to a gene: 6. The CDR3 sequence is 14 residues long. Germline V CDR1 and CDR2: SGDLS, YYNGEE. The CDR3 coding sequence is TGTGCCAGCAGCCCGGGGGGGCTGGTCGGGGAGCTGTTTTTT. Protein sequence: CASSPGGLVGELFF.